Included here is one TCR beta chain sequence, with context. Its antigen is as yet unknown. This sample is drawn from a study of cytomegalovirus exposure and HLA in healthy donors. Study conclusions and caveats: Presence/absence results assume similar sequencing depth per donor, which may not hold. It has been reported that TCR beta sequences accurately predicted the HLA-A and HLA-B alleles of most subjects. Later analysis showed most CMV-associated TCR beta chains appearing HLA-restricted. Overall, around 150 TCR beta chains were annotated as cytomegalovirus-associated.

With 60 Vbeta and 13 Jbeta primers, the PCR was carried out. Here immunoSEQ multiplex PCR was the method, and the copy in TCRdb shows in-frame clones only, minus some. The repertoire consists of 55,000 to 65,000 clones, with around 90% occurring once and the leading ten covering approximately 1.5%. The CDR3 spans 17 residues. The V and J ends lost 1 base and 2 bases respectively, with 12 bases between them. Germline lookup yields CDR1 SEHNR and CDR2 FQNEAQ (reference sequence). This clonotype was sampled from a young man in good health and CMV-seropositive. This rearrangement joins TRBV7-9 to TRBJ1-6; no clear D gene. Sequenced sample: PBMCs. Written as DNA, the CDR3 is TGTGCCAGCAGCTTAGAGGAGCCATGGGCCTATAATTCACCCCTCCACTTT. It codes for CASSLEEPWAYNSPLHF. The full variable domain, completed using reference TRBV7-9 and TRBJ1-6, is DTGVSQNPRHKITKRGQNVTFRCDPISEHNRLYWYRQTLGQGPEFLTYFQNEAQLEKSRLLSDRFSAERPKGSFSTLEIQRTEQGDSAMYLCASSLEEPWAYNSPLHFGNGTRLTVT.